These 9 T cell receptor beta chains originate from one sample sequenced in a study of human T cells and chemical hapten exposure. Sample time point: pre-sensitization, week 0. Treatment: therapeutic diphenylcyclopropenone sensitization with weekly scalp DPC. One entry per CDR3 protein, called by TCRdb with MiXCR from the RACE reads. The table lists around 250,000 distinct CDR3 sequences, about 9% of them singletons, with about 2.1% in the top ten. Specimen: whole blood, collected in connection with sensitization to the hapten diphenylcyclopropenone (DPC). The source is a woman aged 35 to 49 with alopecia areata. Some clones in this sample may be carry-over from other donors' samples.

The chain couples TRBV6-2 or TRBV6-3 to TRBJ2-1; the match to TRBD2 covers 11 bases. This CDR3 is 15 amino acids long. Germline V lookup: CDR1 MNHEY, CDR2 SVGEGT. Trimming at V came to 6 bases and at J to 6 bases, leaving 7 bases not matched to a gene. Written as DNA, the CDR3 is TGTGCCAGCAGGCCTGGGACTAGCGGATCCAATGAGCAGTTCTTC. It encodes CASRPGTSGSNEQFF.

The genes are TRBV11-2 and TRBJ2-3; TRBD1 matches 8 bases. The germline V gene encodes CDR1 SGHAT and CDR2 FQNNGV. J was trimmed by 4 bases and V by 1 base; bases with no gene match: 10. The CDR3 is 17 residues long. This CDR3 reads CASSLGPGQVRADTQYF. The DNA for the CDR3 is TGTGCCAGCAGCTTAGGTCCGGGACAGGTCCGCGCAGATACGCAGTATTTT.

This chain uses TRBV7-8 with TRBJ1-2, with TRBD1 matching 10 bases. The CDR3 runs 17 residues. Germline assignment: CDR1 SGHVS and CDR2 FQNEAQ. The ends lost 1 base at V and 4 bases at J; junction bases unmatched: 9. Written as DNA, the CDR3 is TGTGCCAGCAGCTTAGGAGCGACAGGGGGCTTGGTCTATGGCTACACCTTC. Translation gives CASSLGATGGLVYGYTF.

This clonotype was counted a few times. The V gene is TRBV6-2 or TRBV6-3, the J gene TRBJ2-5; unclear D gene. Germline values: CDR1 MNHEY, CDR2 SVGEGT. This CDR3 is 14 amino acids long. The germline V and J ends were trimmed by 4 bases and 5 bases, with 14 bases remaining between them. CDR3 in amino acids: CASSSRNHLETQYF. The CDR3 nucleotides read TGTGCCAGCAGTTCCAGGAACCACCTCGAGACCCAGTACTTC.

The J gene is TRBJ1-1, the V gene TRBV29-1; D may be TRBD1 (6 bases). The CDR3 spans 13 residues. The germline V gene has CDR1 SQVTM and CDR2 ANQGSEA. V gave up 7 bases and J gave up 1 base, with 13 bases separating them. The CDR3 DNA follows: TGCAGCGCGATCGACAGGCCGAACACTGAAGCTTTCTTT. This encodes CSAIDRPNTEAFF.

This clonotype showed up just a few times. The chain uses TRBV24-1 and TRBJ1-2; a possible D gene is TRBD1 (6 bases). The CDR3 totals 13 residues. Germline values: CDR1 KGHDR, CDR2 SFDVKD. The germline V and J ends were trimmed by 10 bases and 7 bases, with 18 bases remaining between them. CDR3 bases: TGTGCCACGGCTGGCAGGGGCACGTTTGGCTACACCTTC. This encodes CATAGRGTFGYTF.

The chain has TRBV20-1 and TRBJ2-7, with 9 bases aligning to TRBD2. Trimming cost V 5 bases and J 2 bases; bases outside gene matches: 7. The CDR3 has 14 amino acids. Germline values: CDR1 DFQATT, CDR2 SNEGSKA (reference sequence). Here the CDR3 DNA reads TGCAGTGCTTGGCGGGAGGGTCGGCCCTACGAGCAGTACTTC. This gives the protein CSAWREGRPYEQYF.

This clonotype was seen a few times. The rearrangement joins TRBV7-9 to TRBJ2-1; 7 bases align to TRBD1. The CDR3 spans 14 residues. V shed 1 base and J 6 bases; nucleotides not matched to a gene: 3. CDR1 is SEHNR, CDR2 FQNEAQ, per germline (reference sequence). CDR3 bases: TGTGCCAGCAGCTTAGTGGCAGGGGGCAATGAGCAGTTCTTC. Protein product: CASSLVAGGNEQFF. Full variable domain (rest looked up from reference TRBV7-9 and TRBJ2-1): DTGVSQNPRHKITKRGQNVTFRCDPISEHNRLYWYRQTLGQGPEFLTYFQNEAQLEKSRLLSDRFSAERPKGSFSTLEIQRTEQGDSAMYLCASSLVAGGNEQFFGPGTRLTVL.

This clonotype was seen a handful of times. The CDR3 bases are TGTGCCAGCAGGAGGGTCGGAACAGGACTCTCTGGAAACACCATATATTTT. Its translation is CASRRVGTGLSGNTIYF. The chain recombines TRBV12-3 or TRBV12-4 with TRBJ1-3; tentatively, D is TRBD1 (5 bases). The CDR3 is 17 residues long. V shed 6 bases and J shed 0 bases, with 18 bases lying between them.